This TCR beta chain was found in a study of T cells after yellow fever vaccination. This clonotype was picked up a small number of times. The antigen is unknown. Whole-study results and caveats: Contaminants from the bulk population, in the form of abundant clonotypes, could be found in FACS-sorted repertoires. Though it reached lower strength, the secondary response hit its peak faster, day 5 versus 15.

J lost 7 bases, V lost 6 bases, and 14 bases had no gene match. This CDR3 comprises 14 residues. Germline CDR1 DFQATT, CDR2 SNEGSKA (reference sequence). For TCR, cDNA came from 5'RACE template switching, which added a universal primer site and UMIs. One entry per CDR3 protein, called by TCRdb with MiXCR from the 5' RACE reads. Of around 340,000 distinct CDR3 sequences in the sample, approximately 9% were seen once. This receptor was taken from a man between 18 and 29 years old who received the YFV17D yellow fever vaccine. V usage is TRBV20-1 and J usage is TRBJ1-2; TRBD1 matches 7 bases. Sequenced material: PBMCs, taken on the day of the first yellow fever vaccination. This chain's CDR3 is CSATRNRGSGGYTF. The CDR3 region has the DNA TGCAGTGCAACTCGAAACAGGGGTTCGGGTGGCTACACCTTC.